This T cell receptor (beta chain) appears in the sequencing data of a study of patients and donors after allogeneic stem cell transplantation. TCRdb reprocessed the RT-PCR reads with MiXCR, giving one entry per CDR3 protein. The sample records about 960,000 distinct CDR3 sequences, about a sixth being singletons. The V gene's germline CDR1 is SGDLS and CDR2 YYNGEE. This CDR3 contains 19 residues. V lost 4 bases and J lost 1, with 25 bases in between. V gene TRBV9 combines with J gene TRBJ2-3; D is perhaps TRBD2 (8 bases). This receptor was obtained from a human donor who was either an allogeneic HSCT recipient or a stem cell or donor lymphocyte infusion donor (not recorded which). It is not recorded whose cells these are; they may come from a transplant donor. Sequenced material: blood, either unsorted or a sorted T cell fraction (not recorded which). The CDR3 sequence is CASSRLTGLVAGRTDTQYF. The CDR3 nucleotides are TGTGCCAGCAGCAGATTGACAGGGTTGGTAGCGGGACGCACAGATACGCAGTATTTT.